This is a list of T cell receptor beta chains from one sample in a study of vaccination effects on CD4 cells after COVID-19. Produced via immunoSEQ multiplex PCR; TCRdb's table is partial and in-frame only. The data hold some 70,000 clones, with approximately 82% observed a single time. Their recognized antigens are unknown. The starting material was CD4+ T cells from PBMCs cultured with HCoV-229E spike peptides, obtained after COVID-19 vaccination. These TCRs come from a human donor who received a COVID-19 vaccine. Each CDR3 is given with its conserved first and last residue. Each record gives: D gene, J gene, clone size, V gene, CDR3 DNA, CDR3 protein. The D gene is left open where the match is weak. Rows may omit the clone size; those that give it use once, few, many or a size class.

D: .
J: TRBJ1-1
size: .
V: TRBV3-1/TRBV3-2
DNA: TGTGCCAGCAGCTATCAATGGTCCACTGAAGCTTTCTTT
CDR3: CASSYQWSTEAFF

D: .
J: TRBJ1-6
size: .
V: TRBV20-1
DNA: TGCAGTGCTAGTTCAGGGTGGAATTCACCCCTCCACTTT
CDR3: CSASSGWNSPLHF

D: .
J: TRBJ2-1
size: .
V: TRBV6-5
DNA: TGTGCCAGCAGTATGGGGACGGGTAATAAGCAGTTCTTC
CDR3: CASSMGTGNKQFF

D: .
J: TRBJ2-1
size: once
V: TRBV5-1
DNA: TGCGCCAGCAGCCTAGAACTTACCTACAATGAGCAGTTCTTC
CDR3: CASSLELTYNEQFF

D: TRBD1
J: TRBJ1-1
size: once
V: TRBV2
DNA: TGTGCCAGCAGTGGTCGGGACAGGAGTCTAGCTTTCTTT
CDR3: CASSGRDRSLAFF

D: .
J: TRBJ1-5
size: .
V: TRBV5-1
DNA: TGCGCCAGCAGCCCGCGAGGGGGCAATCAGCCCCAGCATTTT
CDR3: CASSPRGGNQPQHF

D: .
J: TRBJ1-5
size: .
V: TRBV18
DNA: TGTGCCAGCTCACCTTTGGCAGGGACGAATCAGCCCCAGCATTTT
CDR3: CASSPLAGTNQPQHF

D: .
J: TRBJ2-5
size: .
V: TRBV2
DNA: TGTGCCAGCAGTGAAGCGTGGCAAGAGACCCAGTACTTC
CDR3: CASSEAWQETQYF

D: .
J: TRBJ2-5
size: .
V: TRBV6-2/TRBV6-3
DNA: TGTGCCAGCAGTTTTTACAACCGGGACCAAGAGACCCAGTACTTC
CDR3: CASSFYNRDQETQYF

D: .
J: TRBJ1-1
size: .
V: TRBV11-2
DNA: TGTGCCAGCAGCTTAGATCAGGTCCGGGTTCTAAACACTGAAGCTTTCTTT
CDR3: CASSLDQVRVLNTEAFF

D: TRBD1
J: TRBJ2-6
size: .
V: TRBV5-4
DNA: TGTGCCAGCAGCTTGGCTGGACAGGGGTTTACTGGGGCCAACGTCCTGACTTTC
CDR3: CASSLAGQGFTGANVLTF

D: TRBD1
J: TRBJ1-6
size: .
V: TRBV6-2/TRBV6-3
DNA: TGTGCCAGCAGTTACCCCTGGGACAGGGATTCACCCCTCCACTTT
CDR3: CASSYPWDRDSPLHF

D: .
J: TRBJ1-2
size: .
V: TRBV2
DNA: TGTGCGGCAGGGGCAGGGGCGCAGTATGGCTACACCTTC
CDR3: CAAGAGAQYGYTF

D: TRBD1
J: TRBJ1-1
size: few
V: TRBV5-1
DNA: TGCGCCAGCAGCCCCTTGATGTGGACAGGGGGGTTTGTCACTGAAGCTTTCTTT
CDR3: CASSPLMWTGGFVTEAFF

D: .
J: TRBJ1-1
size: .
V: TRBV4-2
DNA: TGTGCCAGCAGCCATGGGGGTGCTGAAGCTTTCTTT
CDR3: CASSHGGAEAFF

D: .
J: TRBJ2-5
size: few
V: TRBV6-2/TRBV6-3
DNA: TGTGCCAGCAGTTATGGATCAGCTTACCAAGAGACCCAGTACTTC
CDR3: CASSYGSAYQETQYF

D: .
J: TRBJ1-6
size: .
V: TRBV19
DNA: TGTGCCAGTAGGTCATACAGGGAGAGGGTAAGGTCCTATAATTCACCCCTCCACTTT
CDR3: CASRSYRERVRSYNSPLHF

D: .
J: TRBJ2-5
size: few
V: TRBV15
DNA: TGTGCCACCGCAGACGGATACCAAGAGACCCAGTACTTC
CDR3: CATADGYQETQYF

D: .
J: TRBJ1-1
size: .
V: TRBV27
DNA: TGTGCCAGCAGTAGGCAGGGAATCTCTGAAGCTTTCTTT
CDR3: CASSRQGISEAFF

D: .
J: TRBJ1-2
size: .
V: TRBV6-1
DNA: TGTGCCAGCAGTGAAACCTCCGACCCTTCGAGAGGAGGCTATGGCTACACCTTC
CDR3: CASSETSDPSRGGYGYTF

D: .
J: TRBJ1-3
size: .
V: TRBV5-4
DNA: TGTGCCAGCAGTCGAAGGACAGACTCTGGAAACACCATATATTTT
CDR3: CASSRRTDSGNTIYF

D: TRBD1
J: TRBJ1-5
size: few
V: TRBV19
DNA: TGTGCCAGTAGTATCCAGGGGGCCAGGCAGCCCCAGCATTTT
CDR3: CASSIQGARQPQHF

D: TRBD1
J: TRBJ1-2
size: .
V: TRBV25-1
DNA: TGTGCCAGCAAGGGGGCAGGATCTCTCTATGGCTACACCTTC
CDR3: CASKGAGSLYGYTF

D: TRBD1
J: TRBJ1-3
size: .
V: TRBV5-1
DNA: TGCGCCAGCAGCCCCGGACAGGGAGGGTCTGGAAACACCATATATTTT
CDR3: CASSPGQGGSGNTIYF

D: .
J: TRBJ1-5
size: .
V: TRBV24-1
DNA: TGTGCCACCAGTGATTTTTCCAGTAATCAGCCCCAGCATTTT
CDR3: CATSDFSSNQPQHF

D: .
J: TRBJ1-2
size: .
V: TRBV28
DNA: TGTGCCAGCAGACCAGCAAGTAACTATGGCTACACCTTC
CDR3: CASRPASNYGYTF

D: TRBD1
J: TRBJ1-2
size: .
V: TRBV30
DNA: TGTGCCTGGAGTGGGGACAGGGGGAACTATGGCTACACCTTC
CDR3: CAWSGDRGNYGYTF

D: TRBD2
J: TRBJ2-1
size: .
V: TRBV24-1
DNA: TGTGCCACCAGTGCCGTTAGCGGGGCCTCCTACAATGAGCAGTTCTTC
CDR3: CATSAVSGASYNEQFF

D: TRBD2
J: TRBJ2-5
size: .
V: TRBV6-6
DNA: TGTGCCAGCAGCCGGACTAGCGGGGCCCAAGAGACCCAGTACTTC
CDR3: CASSRTSGAQETQYF

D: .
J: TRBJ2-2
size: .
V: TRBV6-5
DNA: TGTGCCAGCACCTTCGATGCAGTAGCCGGGGAGCTGTTTTTT
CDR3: CASTFDAVAGELFF

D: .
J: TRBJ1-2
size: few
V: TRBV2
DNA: TGTGCCAGCAGCCCGGGACAAGCAAACTATGGCTACACCTTC
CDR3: CASSPGQANYGYTF

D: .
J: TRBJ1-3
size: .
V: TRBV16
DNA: TGTGCCAGCAGCCAATACGGGACCGTAGGAAACACCATATATTTT
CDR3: CASSQYGTVGNTIYF

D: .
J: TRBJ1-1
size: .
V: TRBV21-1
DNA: TGTGCCAGCAGCAAAGAGGAATGGGTAACTGAAGCTTTCTTT
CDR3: CASSKEEWVTEAFF

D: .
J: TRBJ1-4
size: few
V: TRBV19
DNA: TGTGCCAGTAGTTTCACTACAGGGATGGCTAATGAAAAACTGTTTTTT
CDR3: CASSFTTGMANEKLFF

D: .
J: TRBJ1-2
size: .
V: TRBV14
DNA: TGTGCCAGCATAGGTCAGAACTATGGCTACACCTTC
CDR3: CASIGQNYGYTF

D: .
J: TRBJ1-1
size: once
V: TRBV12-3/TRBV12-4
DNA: TGTGCCAGTTCCTCGGGGGCTGAAGCTTTCTTT
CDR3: CASSSGAEAFF